This T cell receptor beta chain was documented in a study of Ad26.COV2.S vaccination and SARS-CoV-2 variants. The overall study: Doses of Ad26.COV2.S were injected into muscle once or twice, 56 days apart. Study-wide results and caveats: Comparable non-spike TCR breadth was observed in vaccine and placebo recipients.

Specified treatment: about 20 received Ad26.COV2.S at low or high dose, single or two shots; 5 received placebo; per-sample allocation not given. Each sample was drawn 63 days after the first injection (of vaccine or placebo). An adult aged 18-55 years in Boston served as the donor. Wuhan-strain spike was delivered by a replication-incompetent Ad26 vector. Concerning this clone: Its target is unknown.

The table came from immunoSEQ multiplex PCR; TCRdb's copy has only in-frame clones and leaves some out. Of approximately 400,000 clones in the sample, about 85% were seen once. This clonotype was sampled from a person aged 18-60 years who received the Ad26.COV2.S COVID-19 vaccine or a placebo. This material consisted of peripheral blood, taken in a trial of Ad26.COV2.S vaccine versus placebo.

The CDR3 spells CASSDFGIPSYEQYF. The CDR3 DNA sequence: TGTGCCAGCAGTGATTTCGGGATCCCGTCCTACGAGCAGTACTTC. V usage is TRBV6-1 and J usage is TRBJ2-7; maybe TRBD2 (5 bases). Trimming took 3 bases from V and 1 from J, leaving 13 bases between them. The CDR3 has 15 residues. Germline loops: CDR1 MNHNS, CDR2 SASEGT.